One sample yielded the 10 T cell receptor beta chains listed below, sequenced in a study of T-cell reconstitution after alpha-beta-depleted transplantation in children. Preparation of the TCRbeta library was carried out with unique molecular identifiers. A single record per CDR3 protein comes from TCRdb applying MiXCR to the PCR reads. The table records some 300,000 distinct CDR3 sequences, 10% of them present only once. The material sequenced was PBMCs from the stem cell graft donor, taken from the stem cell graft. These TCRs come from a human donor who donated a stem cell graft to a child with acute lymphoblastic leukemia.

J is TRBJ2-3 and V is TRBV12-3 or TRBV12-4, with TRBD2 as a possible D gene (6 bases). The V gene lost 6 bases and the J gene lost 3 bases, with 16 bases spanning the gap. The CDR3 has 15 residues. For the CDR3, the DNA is TGTGCCAGCAGCTGGCGGGCGGGACCTACAGATACGCAGTATTTT. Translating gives CASSWRAGPTDTQYF.

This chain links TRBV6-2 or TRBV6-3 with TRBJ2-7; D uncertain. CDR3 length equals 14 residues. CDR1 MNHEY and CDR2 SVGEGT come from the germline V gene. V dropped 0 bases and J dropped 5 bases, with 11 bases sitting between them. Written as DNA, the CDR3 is TGTGCCAGCAGTTACTCGCGTGGGAACCACGAGCAGTACTTC. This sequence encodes CASSYSRGNHEQYF.

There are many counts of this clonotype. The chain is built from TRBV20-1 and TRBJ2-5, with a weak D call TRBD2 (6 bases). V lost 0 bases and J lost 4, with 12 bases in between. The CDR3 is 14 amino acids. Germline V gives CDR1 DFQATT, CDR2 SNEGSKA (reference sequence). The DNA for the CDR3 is TGCAGTGCTAGAGACACCCGGAGGGGAGAGACCCAGTACTTC. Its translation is CSARDTRRGETQYF.

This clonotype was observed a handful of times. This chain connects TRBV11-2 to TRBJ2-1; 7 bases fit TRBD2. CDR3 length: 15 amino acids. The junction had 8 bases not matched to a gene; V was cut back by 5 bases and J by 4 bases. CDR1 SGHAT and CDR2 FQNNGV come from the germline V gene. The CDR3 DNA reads TGTGCCAGCAGCCCCGGGGTAGCGGGTTACAATGAGCAGTTCTTC. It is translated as CASSPGVAGYNEQFF.

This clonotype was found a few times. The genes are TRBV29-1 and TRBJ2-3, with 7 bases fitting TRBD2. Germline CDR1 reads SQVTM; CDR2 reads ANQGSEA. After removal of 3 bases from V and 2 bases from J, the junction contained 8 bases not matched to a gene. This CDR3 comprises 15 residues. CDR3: CSVDRLAEPTDTQYF. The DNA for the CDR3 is TGCAGCGTTGATCGTCTAGCGGAACCCACAGATACGCAGTATTTT.

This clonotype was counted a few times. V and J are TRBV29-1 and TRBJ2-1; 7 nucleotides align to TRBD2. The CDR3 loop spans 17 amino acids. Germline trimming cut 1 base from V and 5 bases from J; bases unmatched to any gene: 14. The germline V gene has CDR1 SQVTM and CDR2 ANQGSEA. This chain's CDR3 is CSVEGPLEGGFHNEQFF. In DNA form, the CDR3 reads TGCAGCGTTGAAGGGCCTTTGGAGGGAGGGTTCCACAATGAGCAGTTCTTC.

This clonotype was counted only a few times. CDR3 DNA sequence: TGTGCCAGCAGCTTGAGTGATCTGAGCTCCTACAATGAGCAGTTCTTC. Translating it yields CASSLSDLSSYNEQFF. The chain is built from TRBV7-9 and TRBJ2-1; D remains unclear. Trimming stripped 3 bases from V and 0 bases from J, with 12 bases between. In germline, CDR1 is SEHNR, CDR2 FQNEAQ (reference sequence). The CDR3 consists of 16 residues.

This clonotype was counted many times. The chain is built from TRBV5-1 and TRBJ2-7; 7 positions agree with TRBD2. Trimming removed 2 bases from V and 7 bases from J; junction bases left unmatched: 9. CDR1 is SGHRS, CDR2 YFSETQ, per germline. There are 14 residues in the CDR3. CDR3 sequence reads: CASSLERERVEQYF. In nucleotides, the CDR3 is TGCGCCAGCAGCTTAGAGCGGGAACGGGTAGAGCAGTACTTC.

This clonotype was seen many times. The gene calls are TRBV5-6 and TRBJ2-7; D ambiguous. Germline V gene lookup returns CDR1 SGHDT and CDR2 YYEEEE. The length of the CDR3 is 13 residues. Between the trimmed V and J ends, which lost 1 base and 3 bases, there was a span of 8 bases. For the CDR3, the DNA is TGTGCCAGCAGCTTGCGTCAGTTCTACGAGCAGTACTTC. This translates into CASSLRQFYEQYF.

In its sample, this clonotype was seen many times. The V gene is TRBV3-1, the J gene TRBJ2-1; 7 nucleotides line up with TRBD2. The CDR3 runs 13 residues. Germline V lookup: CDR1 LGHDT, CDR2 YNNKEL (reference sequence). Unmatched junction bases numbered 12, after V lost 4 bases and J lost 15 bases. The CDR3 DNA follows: TGTGCCAGCAGCCCTTCGCTCCTAGCGGCACTGTTCTTC. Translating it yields CASSPSLLAALFF.